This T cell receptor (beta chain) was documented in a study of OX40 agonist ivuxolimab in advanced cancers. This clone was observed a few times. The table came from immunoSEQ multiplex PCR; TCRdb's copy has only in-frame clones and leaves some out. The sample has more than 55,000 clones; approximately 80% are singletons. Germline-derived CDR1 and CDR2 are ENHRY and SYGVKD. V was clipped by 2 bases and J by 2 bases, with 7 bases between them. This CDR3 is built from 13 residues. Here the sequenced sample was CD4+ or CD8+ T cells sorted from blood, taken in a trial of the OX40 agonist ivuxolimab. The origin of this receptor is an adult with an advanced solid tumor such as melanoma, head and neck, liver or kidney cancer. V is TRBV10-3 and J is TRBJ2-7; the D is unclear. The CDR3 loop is CAISEGVTYEQYF. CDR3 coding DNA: TGTGCCATCAGTGAGGGGGTCACCTACGAGCAGTACTTC.